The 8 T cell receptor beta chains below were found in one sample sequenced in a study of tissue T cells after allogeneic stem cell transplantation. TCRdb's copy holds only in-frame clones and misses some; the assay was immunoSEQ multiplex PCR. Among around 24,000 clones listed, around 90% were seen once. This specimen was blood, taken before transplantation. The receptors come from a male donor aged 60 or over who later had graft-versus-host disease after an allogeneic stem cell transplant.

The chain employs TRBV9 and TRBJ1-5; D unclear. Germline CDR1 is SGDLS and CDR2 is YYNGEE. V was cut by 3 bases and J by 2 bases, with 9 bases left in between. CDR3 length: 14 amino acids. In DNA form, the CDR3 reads TGTGCCAGCAGCGCCGACGGACGCAATCAGCCCCAGCATTTT. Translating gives CASSADGRNQPQHF.

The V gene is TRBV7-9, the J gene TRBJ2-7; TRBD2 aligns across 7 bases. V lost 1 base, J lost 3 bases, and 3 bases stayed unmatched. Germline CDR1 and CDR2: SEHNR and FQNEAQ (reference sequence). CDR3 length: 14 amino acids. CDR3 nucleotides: TGTGCCAGCAGCTTAGTGGCGGGGGTCTACGAGCAGTACTTC. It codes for CASSLVAGVYEQYF.

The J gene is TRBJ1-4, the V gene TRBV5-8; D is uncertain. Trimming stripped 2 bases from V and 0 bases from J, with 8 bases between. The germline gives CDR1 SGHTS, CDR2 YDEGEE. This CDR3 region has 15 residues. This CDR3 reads CASSFGSATNEKLFF. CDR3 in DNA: TGTGCCAGCAGCTTCGGGTCAGCAACTAATGAAAAACTGTTTTTT.

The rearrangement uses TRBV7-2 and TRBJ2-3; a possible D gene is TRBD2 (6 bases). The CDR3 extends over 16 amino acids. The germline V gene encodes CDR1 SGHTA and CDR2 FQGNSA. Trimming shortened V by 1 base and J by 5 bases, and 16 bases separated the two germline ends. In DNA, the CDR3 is TGTGCCAGCAGCTTAGGGGCGGGACCTGGTCAAGATACGCAGTATTTT. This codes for CASSLGAGPGQDTQYF.

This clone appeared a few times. The CDR3 protein is CASSNAPYSYNEQFF. CDR3 in DNA: TGTGCCAGCAGCAATGCCCCATACTCCTACAATGAGCAGTTCTTC. The chain couples TRBV21-1 to TRBJ2-1. TRBV21-1 is a recognized pseudogene. The CDR3 loop spans 15 amino acids.

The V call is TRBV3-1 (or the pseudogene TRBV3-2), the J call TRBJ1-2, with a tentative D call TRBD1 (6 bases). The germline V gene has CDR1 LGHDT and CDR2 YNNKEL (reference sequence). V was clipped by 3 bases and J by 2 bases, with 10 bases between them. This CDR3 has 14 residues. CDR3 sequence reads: CASSQARGNYGYTF. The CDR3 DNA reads TGTGCCAGCAGCCAGGCCAGGGGCAACTATGGCTACACCTTC.

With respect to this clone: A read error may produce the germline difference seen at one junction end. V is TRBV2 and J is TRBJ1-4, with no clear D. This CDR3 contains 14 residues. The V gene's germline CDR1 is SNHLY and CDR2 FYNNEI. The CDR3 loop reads CASREETVPGKLFF. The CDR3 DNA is TGTGCCAGCAGAGAAGAGACGGTGCCGGGAAAACTGTTTTTT.

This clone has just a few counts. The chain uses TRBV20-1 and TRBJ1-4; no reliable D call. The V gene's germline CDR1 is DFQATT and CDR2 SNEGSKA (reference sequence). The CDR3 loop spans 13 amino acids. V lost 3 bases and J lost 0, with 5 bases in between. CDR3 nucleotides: TGCAGTGCTAGTAGGACAACTAATGAAAAACTGTTTTTT. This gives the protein CSASRTTNEKLFF.